This TCR beta chain was recovered during a study of T cell repertoires in cytomegalovirus infection. About the study: Based on public TCR beta signatures, there were indications of CMV infection and of a matching HLA type. Overall study results and limits: Clonotypes of TCR beta that were HLA-C-restricted and CMV-specific dominated the ex vivo response. Carriers of CMV and the relevant HLA type were discriminated by public TCR beta frequency.

Worth noting for this clonotype: Its matching antigen is unknown.

TCRdb reprocessed the reads via MiXCR and lists one record per CDR3 protein. The table includes approximately 260,000 distinct CDR3 sequences, over 15% detected once. There are 17 residues in the CDR3. Germline CDR1 DFQATT, CDR2 SNEGSKA (reference sequence). V lost 1 base and J 8 bases, leaving 23 bases between the germline ends. This chain joins TRBV20-1 and TRBJ1-4; possibly TRBD1 for D (5 bases). This TCR derives from a human donor in good health (CMV status not recorded). Some clones in this sample may be carry-over from other donors' samples. The sequenced material came from CD8+ T cells from PBMCs. The CDR3 bases are TGCAGTGCTAGAGTCCCATCATCGGGGGAGAGAGGGGAAAAACTGTTTTTT. Protein product: CSARVPSSGERGEKLFF.